The T cell receptor beta chain described here comes from a study of post-analysis software for immune sequencing data. General study findings and limits: Patients carried roughly 5 TRBV segments more frequently than controls did, and TRBV5-6, TRBV5-1 and TRBV20-1 were among them. Samples from one preparation batch, clustered by F measure, grouped strongly together. Controls showed significantly higher normalized Chao1 diversity than did multiple sclerosis patients.

Each TCR beta cDNA library carried unique molecular identifiers. Each sample of about 0.95 to 11 million input T cells yielded around 500,000 cDNA molecules, so each molecule approximated one T cell. TCRdb fed the PCR reads into MiXCR, producing one record per CDR3 protein. This sample carries 600,000 to 700,000 distinct CDR3 sequences, roughly three fifths of them seen once, and the ten largest clones take about 11%. The CDR3 has 15 amino acids. In regard to this clonotype: What it binds is unknown.

The source material was blood. The receptor's source is a girl aged 2 to 10 with multiple sclerosis. This rearrangement joins TRBV21-1 to TRBJ2-5; the DNA was not used to check the table's D call, TRBD1. TRBV21-1 is termed a pseudogene. The CDR3 is CASIREGWIQETQYF. The CDR3 DNA is TGTGCCAGCATCCGGGAAGGGTGGATCCAAGAGACCCAGTACTTC.